This T cell receptor (beta chain) was found in a study of blood T cell repertoires in COVID-19. Whole-study context: COVID-19 samples, acute and convalescent, were from the United States, Italy and Spain. Nucleic acid was either cDNA or gDNA, and it came from T cells, B-cell-depleted T cells, or PBMCs.

Profiling relied on immunoSEQ multiplex PCR, and the TCRdb table lists in-frame clones only, not all of them. The profile shows some 50,000 clones, 86% of them singletons. Sequencing input: peripheral blood. The sequence was obtained from a human donor in a cohort sampled during active COVID-19.

CDR3 amino acids: CASRRPGQGTTIYF. The CDR3 nucleotides read TGTGCCAGTAGGAGACCGGGACAGGGGACCACCATATATTTT. V is TRBV19 and J is TRBJ1-3, with 10 bases aligning to TRBD1. V dropped 6 bases and J dropped 9; count of bases not matched to a gene: 8. This CDR3 region has 14 residues. Germline V CDR1 and CDR2: LNHDA, SQIVND (reference sequence). Full variable domain (outside the CDR3, taken from reference TRBV19 and TRBJ1-3): DGGITQSPKYLFRKEGQNVTLSCEQNLNHDAMYWYRQDPGQGLRLIYYSQIVNDFQKGDIAEGYSVSREKKESFPLTVTSAQKNPTAFYLCASRRPGQGTTIYFGEGSWLTVV.